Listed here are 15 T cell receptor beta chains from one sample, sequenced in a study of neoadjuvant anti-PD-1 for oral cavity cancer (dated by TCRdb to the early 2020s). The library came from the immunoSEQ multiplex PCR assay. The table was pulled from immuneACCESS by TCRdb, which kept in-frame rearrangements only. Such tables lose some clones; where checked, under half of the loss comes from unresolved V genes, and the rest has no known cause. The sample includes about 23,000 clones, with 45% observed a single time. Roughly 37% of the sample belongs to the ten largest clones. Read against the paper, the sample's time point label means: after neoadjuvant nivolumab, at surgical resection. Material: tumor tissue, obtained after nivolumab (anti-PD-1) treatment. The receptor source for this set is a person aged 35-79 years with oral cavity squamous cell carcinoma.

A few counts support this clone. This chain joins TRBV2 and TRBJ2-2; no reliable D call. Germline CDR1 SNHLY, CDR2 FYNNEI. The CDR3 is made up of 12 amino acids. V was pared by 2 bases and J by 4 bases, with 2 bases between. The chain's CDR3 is CASSEFTGELFF. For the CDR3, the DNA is TGTGCCAGCAGTGAATTCACCGGGGAGCTGTTTTTT.

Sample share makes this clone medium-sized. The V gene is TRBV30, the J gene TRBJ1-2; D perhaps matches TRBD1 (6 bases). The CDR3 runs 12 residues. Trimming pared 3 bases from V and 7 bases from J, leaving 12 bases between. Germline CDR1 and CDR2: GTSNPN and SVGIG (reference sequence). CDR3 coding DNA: TGTGCCTGGAGCGGACAGTCCGGTGGCTACACCTTC. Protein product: CAWSGQSGGYTF.

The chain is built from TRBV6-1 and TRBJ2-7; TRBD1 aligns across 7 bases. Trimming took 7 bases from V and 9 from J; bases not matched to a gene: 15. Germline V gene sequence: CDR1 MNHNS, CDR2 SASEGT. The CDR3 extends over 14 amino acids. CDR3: CASTTLAGGRWQYF. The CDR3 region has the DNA TGTGCCAGCACCACCCTAGCAGGGGGACGGTGGCAGTACTTC.

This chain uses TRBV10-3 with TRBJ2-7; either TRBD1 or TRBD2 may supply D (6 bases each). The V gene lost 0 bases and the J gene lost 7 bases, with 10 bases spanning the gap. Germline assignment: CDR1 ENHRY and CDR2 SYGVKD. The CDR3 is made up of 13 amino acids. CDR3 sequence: CAISESGGGEQYF. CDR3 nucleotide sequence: TGTGCCATCAGTGAGTCAGGGGGAGGAGAGCAGTACTTC.

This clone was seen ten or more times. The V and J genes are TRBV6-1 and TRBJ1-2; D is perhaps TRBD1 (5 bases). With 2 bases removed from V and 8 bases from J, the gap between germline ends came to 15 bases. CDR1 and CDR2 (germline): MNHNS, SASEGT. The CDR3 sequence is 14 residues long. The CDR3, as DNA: TGTGCCAGCAGTGAAACGACAGCATCGAGGGGCTACACCTTC. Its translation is CASSETTASRGYTF.

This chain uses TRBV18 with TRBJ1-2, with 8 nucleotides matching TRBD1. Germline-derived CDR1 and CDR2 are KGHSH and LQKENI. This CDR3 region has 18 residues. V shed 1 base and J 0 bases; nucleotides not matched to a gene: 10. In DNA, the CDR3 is TGTGCCAGCTCACCACTTAGGACAGGGAGTTCAACTAACTATGGCTACACCTTC. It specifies CASSPLRTGSSTNYGYTF. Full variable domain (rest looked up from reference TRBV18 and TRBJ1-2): NAGVMQNPRHLVRRRGQEARLRCSPMKGHSHVYWYRQLPEEGLKFMVYLQKENIIDESGMPKERFSAEFPKEGPSILRIQQVVRGDSAAYFCASSPLRTGSSTNYGYTFGSGTRLTVV.

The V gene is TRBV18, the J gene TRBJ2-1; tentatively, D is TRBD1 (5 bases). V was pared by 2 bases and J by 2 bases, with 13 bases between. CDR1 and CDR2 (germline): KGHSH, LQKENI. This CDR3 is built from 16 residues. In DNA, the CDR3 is TGTGCCAGCTCACCAGCCGGCAGGGTTACCTACAATGAGCAGTTCTTC. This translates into CASSPAGRVTYNEQFF. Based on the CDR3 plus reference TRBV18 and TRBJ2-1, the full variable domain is NAGVMQNPRHLVRRRGQEARLRCSPMKGHSHVYWYRQLPEEGLKFMVYLQKENIIDESGMPKERFSAEFPKEGPSILRIQQVVRGDSAAYFCASSPAGRVTYNEQFFGPGTRLTVL.

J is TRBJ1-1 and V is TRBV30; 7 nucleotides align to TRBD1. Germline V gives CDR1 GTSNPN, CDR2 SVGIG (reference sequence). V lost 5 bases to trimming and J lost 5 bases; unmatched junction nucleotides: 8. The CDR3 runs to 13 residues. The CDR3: CAWCRGGGTEAFF. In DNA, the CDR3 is TGTGCCTGGTGCAGGGGGGGCGGAACTGAAGCTTTCTTT.

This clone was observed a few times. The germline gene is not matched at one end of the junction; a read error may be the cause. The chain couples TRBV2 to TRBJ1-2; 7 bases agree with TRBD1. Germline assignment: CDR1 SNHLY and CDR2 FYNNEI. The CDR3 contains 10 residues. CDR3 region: CASGDRARTF. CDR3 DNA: TGTGCCAGCGGTGACAGGGCCCGAACCTTC.

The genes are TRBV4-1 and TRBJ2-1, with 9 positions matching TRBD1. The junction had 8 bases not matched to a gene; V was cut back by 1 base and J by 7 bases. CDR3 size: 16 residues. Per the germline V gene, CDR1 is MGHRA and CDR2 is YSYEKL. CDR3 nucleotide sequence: TGCGCCAGCAGCCAAGCCCCGGGACAGGGCTTTAATGAGCAGTTCTTC. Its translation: CASSQAPGQGFNEQFF.

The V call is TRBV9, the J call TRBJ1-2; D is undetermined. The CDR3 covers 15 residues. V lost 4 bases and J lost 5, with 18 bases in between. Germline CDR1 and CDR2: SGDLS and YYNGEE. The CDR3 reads CASSPRTGSLYGYTF. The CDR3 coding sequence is TGTGCCAGCAGCCCCCGAACCGGGTCGCTGTATGGCTACACCTTC.

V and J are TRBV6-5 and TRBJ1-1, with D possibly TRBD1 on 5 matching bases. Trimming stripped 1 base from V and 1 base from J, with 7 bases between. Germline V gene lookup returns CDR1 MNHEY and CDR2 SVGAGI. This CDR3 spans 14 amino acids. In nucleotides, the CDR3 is TGTGCCAGCAGTTACTTGCAGGGGAACACTGAAGCTTTCTTT. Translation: CASSYLQGNTEAFF.

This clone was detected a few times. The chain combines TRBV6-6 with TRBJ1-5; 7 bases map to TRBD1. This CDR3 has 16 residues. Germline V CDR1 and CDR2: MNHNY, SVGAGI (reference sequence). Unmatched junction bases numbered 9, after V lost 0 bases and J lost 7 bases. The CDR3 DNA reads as TGTGCCAGCAGTTACTCCCGATTACAGGGGAGGCAGCCCCAGCATTTT. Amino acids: CASSYSRLQGRQPQHF.

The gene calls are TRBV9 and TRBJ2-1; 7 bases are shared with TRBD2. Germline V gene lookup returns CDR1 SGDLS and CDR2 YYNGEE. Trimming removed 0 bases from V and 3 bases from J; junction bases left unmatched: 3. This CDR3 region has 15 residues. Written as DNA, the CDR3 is TGTGCCAGCAGCGTAGGTGGGGGGGACTACAATGAGCAGTTCTTC. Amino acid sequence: CASSVGGGDYNEQFF.

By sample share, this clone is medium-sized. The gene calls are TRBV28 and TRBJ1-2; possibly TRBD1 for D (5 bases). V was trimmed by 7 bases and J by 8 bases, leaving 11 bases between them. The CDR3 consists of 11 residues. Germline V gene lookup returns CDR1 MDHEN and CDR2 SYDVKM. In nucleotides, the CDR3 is TGTGCCAGCAACGCGGGGCAGGGCTACACCTTC. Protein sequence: CASNAGQGYTF.